The table lists the clone carrying this T cell receptor beta chain with a few counts. Unique molecular identifiers featured in how the TCRbeta library was prepared. TCRdb recomputed calls from the PCR reads with MiXCR, one row per CDR3 protein. The data show 450,000 to 600,000 distinct CDR3 sequences, with 10% to 15% seen just once and about 2.2% held by the top ten. CDR1 MNHEY and CDR2 SMNVEV come from the germline V gene (reference sequence). This CDR3 has 16 amino acids. V shed 5 bases and J 5 bases; nucleotides not matched to a gene: 11. The data belong to a study of T-cell reconstitution after alpha-beta-depleted transplantation in children.

This chain links TRBV27 with TRBJ2-5; TRBD1 matches at 10 bases. This TCR was recovered from a male patient between 10 and 17 years old who had a stem cell transplant for acute myeloid leukemia, so the T cells may come from the graft donor. This material consisted of PBMCs, mostly from graft donor cells, taken 360 days after TCRalphabeta/CD19-depleted stem cell transplant. In nucleotides, the CDR3 is TGTGCCAGCAGTCCCCAGACAGGGGGCGCTGGGGAGACCCAGTACTTC. Its protein is CASSPQTGGAGETQYF.